Following are 6 T cell receptor beta chains from one sample sequenced in a study of blood T cell repertoires in COVID-19. Data came from immunoSEQ multiplex PCR; TCRdb stores just in-frame clones and leaves some out. The data contain approximately 260,000 clones, approximately 90% of them singletons. Sequenced: peripheral blood. All receptors come from a woman in her forties with acute or convalescent COVID-19.

This CDR3 reads CASRPGTENTEAFF. The CDR3 nucleotides are TGTGCCAGCAGGCCCGGGACAGAGAACACTGAAGCTTTCTTT. The chain has TRBV6-5 and TRBJ1-1, with TRBD1 identical over 7 bases. V shed 6 bases and J 1 base; nucleotides not matched to a gene: 5. Germline V gene sequence: CDR1 MNHEY, CDR2 SVGAGI. This CDR3 contains 14 residues.

The chain links TRBV5-6 to TRBJ2-2; TRBD1 matches at 9 bases. Germline CDR1 and CDR2: SGHDT and YYEEEE. Losses at the gene ends were 5 bases for V and 1 base for J; bases not matched to a gene: 6. There are 16 residues in the CDR3. The CDR3 DNA sequence: TGTGCCAGCAGTTTCGAGGACAGGGGGAACACCGGGGAGCTGTTTTTT. This encodes CASSFEDRGNTGELFF.

This clone was picked up one time. The chain recombines TRBV9 with TRBJ2-1, with TRBD1 matching over 10 bases. This CDR3 comprises 15 residues. Per the germline V gene, CDR1 is SGDLS and CDR2 is YYNGEE. The junction had 6 bases not matched to a gene; V was cut back by 1 base and J by 8 bases. The CDR3 nucleotides are TGTGCCAGCAGCGTAACGGGACAGGGGATACATGAGCAGTTCTTC. It yields the protein CASSVTGQGIHEQFF.

Of note for this clone: Other nucleotide sequences in the sample specify the same CDR3. J is TRBJ1-2 and V is TRBV20-1; 7 bases align to TRBD1. With V trimmed by 7 bases and J by 2 bases, 1 base remained unmatched. This CDR3 has 11 amino acids. Germline lookup yields CDR1 DFQATT and CDR2 SNEGSKA (reference sequence). CDR3: CSVQGNYGYTF. Written as DNA, the CDR3 is TGCAGTGTACAGGGGAACTATGGCTACACCTTC.

The chain joins TRBV5-4 to TRBJ2-5, with 8 bases matching TRBD2. The CDR3 contains 16 residues. Germline values: CDR1 SGHNT, CDR2 YYREEE (reference sequence). Germline trimming cut 2 bases from V and 2 bases from J; bases unmatched to any gene: 8. The CDR3 DNA sequence: TGTGCCAGCAGCTTAGCCGGGGGGGCGGGGCAAGAGACCCAGTACTTC. This sequence encodes CASSLAGGAGQETQYF.

This chain joins TRBV4-2 and TRBJ2-3; 13 bases map to TRBD2. In germline, CDR1 is LGHNA, CDR2 YNFKEQ. V lost 0 bases and J lost 0; bases outside the gene matches: 6. This CDR3 has 19 amino acids. In DNA form, the CDR3 reads TGTGCCAGCAGCCAAGATATGACTAGCGGGGGGACTAGCACAGATACGCAGTATTTT. Translated, it gives CASSQDMTSGGTSTDTQYF.